These 16 T cell receptor beta chains were all obtained from the same sample, sequenced in a study of cytomegalovirus exposure and HLA in healthy donors (dated by TCRdb to the late 2010s). Library method: the immunoSEQ multiplex PCR assay. For the multiplex PCR, a mixture combining 60 forward primers for TCR Vbeta segments and 13 reverse primers for TCR Jbeta segments was used. TCRdb took this table from immuneACCESS and kept in-frame rearrangements with V and J called. Such tables lack part of the clones; where checked against another copy, unresolved V genes explain under half of the gap, and the rest is unexplained. For this sample there are fewer than 200,000 clones; approximately 78% appear just once. The ten most abundant clones make up around 14% of the sample. Input material: PBMCs. Receptor source: a woman in her twenties or thirties in good health and CMV-seropositive.

The chain recombines TRBV7-2 with TRBJ1-2; TRBD1 agrees at 9 bases. The trim removed 5 bases at V and 6 bases at J, leaving 10 bases unmatched. The germline gives CDR1 SGHTA, CDR2 FQGNSA. The CDR3 sequence is 15 residues long. The CDR3 loop is CASSRPGQGWNGYTF. The CDR3 DNA sequence: TGTGCCAGCAGCCGTCCAGGACAGGGGTGGAATGGCTACACCTTC.

The J gene is TRBJ2-5, the V gene TRBV28; 16 bases line up with TRBD2. Trimming at V came to 11 bases and at J to 5 bases, leaving 11 bases not matched to a gene. The CDR3 is made up of 16 amino acids. From germline, CDR1 is MDHEN and CDR2 SYDVKM. The CDR3 spells CASRSGGLAGGETQYF. The CDR3 DNA reads TGTGCCTCCCGGTCCGGGGGACTAGCGGGAGGGGAGACCCAGTACTTC.

This chain links TRBV27 with TRBJ1-4; possible D gene TRBD1, 6 bases. V shed 6 bases and J shed 3 bases, with 17 bases lying between them. Germline V gene sequence: CDR1 MNHEY, CDR2 SMNVEV (reference sequence). The CDR3 loop spans 16 amino acids. The CDR3 is CASSLQRGSANEKLFF. For the CDR3, the DNA is TGTGCCAGCAGCTTACAGAGGGGGTCGGCTAATGAAAAACTGTTTTTT.

The V call is TRBV5-6, the J call TRBJ2-4; weak D call: TRBD2 (6 bases). Trimming left V 1 base short and J 8 bases short, with 13 bases between. The CDR3 spans 14 residues. Per the germline V gene, CDR1 is SGHDT and CDR2 is YYEEEE. CDR3 sequence (DNA): TGTGCCAGCAGCTTGTGGGGGGTAGGGGACATTCAGTACTTC. It codes for CASSLWGVGDIQYF.

This clone was observed a few times. The rearrangement uses TRBV7-2 and TRBJ1-2; D uncertain. V shed 2 bases and J shed 1 base, with 14 bases lying between them. The V gene's germline CDR1 is SGHTA and CDR2 FQGNSA. The CDR3 spans 16 residues. CDR3 amino acids: CASSLISVGSNYGYTF. The CDR3 nucleotides read TGTGCCAGCAGCTTAATTTCAGTGGGGAGTAACTATGGCTACACCTTC.

In its sample, this clone was seen a few times. The chain links TRBV4-1 to TRBJ2-6; the D gene is possibly TRBD2 (6 bases). CDR3 size: 16 residues. Per the germline V gene, CDR1 is MGHRA and CDR2 is YSYEKL. The V and J ends lost 4 bases and 2 bases respectively, with 12 bases between them. In DNA, the CDR3 is TGCGCCAGCAGCCCCCTTGGCGGGGCTGGGGCCAACGTCCTGACTTTC. Its protein is CASSPLGGAGANVLTF.

The chain employs TRBV7-9 and TRBJ1-1; no clear D gene. V lost 0 bases and J 8 bases, leaving 4 bases between the germline ends. Germline CDR1 and CDR2: SEHNR and FQNEAQ (reference sequence). The CDR3 is made up of 11 amino acids. The CDR3, as DNA: TGTGCCAGCAGCTTAGCCAGGGAAGCTTTCTTT. Residues: CASSLAREAFF. Drawing the rest from reference TRBV7-9 and TRBJ1-1, the complete variable domain is DTGVSQNPRHKITKRGQNVTFRCDPISEHNRLYWYRQTLGQGPEFLTYFQNEAQLEKSRLLSDRFSAERPKGSFSTLEIQRTEQGDSAMYLCASSLAREAFFGQGTRLTVV.

The chain recombines TRBV27 with TRBJ2-2; 11 bases fit TRBD1. The CDR3 runs to 16 residues. Looked up from germline, CDR1 is MNHEY and CDR2 is SMNVEV (reference sequence). V dropped 6 bases and J dropped 6; count of bases not matched to a gene: 9. CDR3 residues: CASSQRTGGFPGELFF. The CDR3 DNA reads as TGTGCCAGCAGCCAACGGACAGGGGGCTTCCCCGGGGAGCTGTTTTTT.

V gene TRBV20-1 combines with J gene TRBJ1-2; 8 positions agree with TRBD1. Germline V CDR1 and CDR2: DFQATT, SNEGSKA (reference sequence). This CDR3 has 11 amino acids. The V segment lost 6 bases and the J segment 11 bases; nucleotides outside the gene matches: 8. The DNA of the CDR3 is TGCAGTGCCCCCGGACAGGGTGGTTACACCTTC. Its translation: CSAPGQGGYTF.

The chain carries TRBV29-1 and TRBJ2-2, with TRBD2 matching over 9 bases. The J segment lost 1 base and the V segment lost 1 base, leaving 4 bases of the junction unmatched. Germline V gene data show CDR1 as SQVTM and CDR2 as ANQGSEA. The CDR3 totals 16 residues. CDR3 DNA sequence: TGCAGCGTTGAAGGCGGGAGGGGGAGGAACACCGGGGAGCTGTTTTTT. Protein product: CSVEGGRGRNTGELFF.

The rearrangement joins TRBV5-4 to TRBJ1-4; 7 bases match TRBD1. In germline, CDR1 is SGHNT, CDR2 YYREEE (reference sequence). Trimming cost V 1 base and J 6 bases; bases outside gene matches: 6. CDR3 length: 15 residues. The CDR3 here is CASSLWGQKDEKLFF. The CDR3 bases are TGTGCCAGCAGCTTGTGGGGACAGAAGGATGAAAAACTGTTTTTT.

The chain combines TRBV18 with TRBJ2-2, with 7 bases fitting TRBD1. J lost 7 bases, V lost 0 bases, and 5 bases had no gene match. CDR3 size: 15 residues. From germline, CDR1 is KGHSH and CDR2 LQKENI. In DNA, the CDR3 is TGTGCCAGCTCACCACCCGGGACAGCTAGCGGGGAGCTGTTTTTT. Residues: CASSPPGTASGELFF.

The V gene is TRBV9, the J gene TRBJ2-7; 9 bases match TRBD1. This CDR3 has 15 amino acids. The germline gives CDR1 SGDLS, CDR2 YYNGEE. V trimming: 3 bases; J trimming: 3 bases; junction bases outside the gene matches: 7. The CDR3 protein is CASSASHRGLYEQYF. The CDR3 DNA sequence: TGTGCCAGCAGCGCCTCACACAGGGGGCTCTACGAGCAGTACTTC.

This clone came up once. The gene calls are TRBV7-9 and TRBJ2-5; 9 bases are shared with TRBD1. J lost 4 bases, V lost 0 bases, and 9 bases had no gene match. Germline V CDR1 and CDR2: SEHNR, FQNEAQ (reference sequence). This CDR3 contains 17 residues. The CDR3 DNA reads TGTGCCAGCAGCTTAGCGTTGGGACAGGGTGCGGGAGAGACCCAGTACTTC. Amino acids: CASSLALGQGAGETQYF.

The chain recombines TRBV28 with TRBJ1-3; no definite D call. Germline V gene sequence: CDR1 MDHEN, CDR2 SYDVKM. This CDR3 contains 14 residues. The V and J ends lost 6 bases and 2 bases respectively, with 11 bases between them. The chain's CDR3 is CASSSPAAGNTIYF. Here the CDR3 DNA reads TGTGCCAGCAGCAGTCCTGCGGCTGGAAACACCATATATTTT.

The chain employs TRBV19 and TRBJ1-3; no definite D call. This CDR3 comprises 16 residues. CDR1 is LNHDA, CDR2 SQIVND, per germline (reference sequence). The V gene lost 3 bases and the J gene lost 0 bases, with 12 bases spanning the gap. In DNA form, the CDR3 reads TGTGCCAGTAGTATCACCGTGCCGGGCTCTGGAAACACCATATATTTT. This translates into CASSITVPGSGNTIYF.